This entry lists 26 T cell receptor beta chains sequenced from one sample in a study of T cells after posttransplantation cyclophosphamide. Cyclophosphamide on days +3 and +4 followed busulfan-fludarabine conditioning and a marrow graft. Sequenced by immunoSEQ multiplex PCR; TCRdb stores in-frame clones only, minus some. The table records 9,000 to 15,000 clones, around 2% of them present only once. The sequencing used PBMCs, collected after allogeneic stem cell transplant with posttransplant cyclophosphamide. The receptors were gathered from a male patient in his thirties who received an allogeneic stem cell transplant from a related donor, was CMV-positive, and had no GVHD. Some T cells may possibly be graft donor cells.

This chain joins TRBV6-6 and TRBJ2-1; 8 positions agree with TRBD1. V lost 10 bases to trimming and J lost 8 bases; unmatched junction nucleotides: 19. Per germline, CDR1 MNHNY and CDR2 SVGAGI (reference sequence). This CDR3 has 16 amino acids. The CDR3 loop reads CATLPTQGGLNDEQFF. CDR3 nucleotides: TGTGCCACCCTACCCACACAGGGGGGATTGAACGATGAGCAGTTCTTC.

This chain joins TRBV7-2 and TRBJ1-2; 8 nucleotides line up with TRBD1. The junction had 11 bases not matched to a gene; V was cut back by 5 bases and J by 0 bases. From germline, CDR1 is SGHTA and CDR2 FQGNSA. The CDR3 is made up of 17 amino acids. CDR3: CASSQAGQGGSNYGYTF. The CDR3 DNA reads TGTGCCAGCAGCCAAGCTGGACAGGGTGGGTCTAACTATGGCTACACCTTC. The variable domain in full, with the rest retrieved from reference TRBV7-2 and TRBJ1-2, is GAGVSQSPSNKVTEKGKDVELRCDPISGHTALYWYRQSLGQGLEFLIYFQGNSAPDKSGLPSDRFSAERTGGSVSTLTIQRTQQEDSAVYLCASSQAGQGGSNYGYTFGSGTRLTVV.

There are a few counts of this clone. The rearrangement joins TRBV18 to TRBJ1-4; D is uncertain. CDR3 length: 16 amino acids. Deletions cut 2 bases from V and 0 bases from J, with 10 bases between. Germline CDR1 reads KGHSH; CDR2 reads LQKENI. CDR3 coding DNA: TGTGCCAGCTCACCATCCGATTTAGCAACTAATGAAAAACTGTTTTTT. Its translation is CASSPSDLATNEKLFF. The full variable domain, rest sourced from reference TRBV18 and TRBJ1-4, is NAGVMQNPRHLVRRRGQEARLRCSPMKGHSHVYWYRQLPEEGLKFMVYLQKENIIDESGMPKERFSAEFPKEGPSILRIQQVVRGDSAAYFCASSPSDLATNEKLFFGSGTQLSVL.

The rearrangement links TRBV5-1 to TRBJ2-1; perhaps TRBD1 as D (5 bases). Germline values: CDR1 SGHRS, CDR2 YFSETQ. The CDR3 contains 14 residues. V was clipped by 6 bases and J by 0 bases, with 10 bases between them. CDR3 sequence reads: CASTGSGSYNEQFF. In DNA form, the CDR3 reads TGCGCCAGCACAGGGTCGGGCTCCTACAATGAGCAGTTCTTC.

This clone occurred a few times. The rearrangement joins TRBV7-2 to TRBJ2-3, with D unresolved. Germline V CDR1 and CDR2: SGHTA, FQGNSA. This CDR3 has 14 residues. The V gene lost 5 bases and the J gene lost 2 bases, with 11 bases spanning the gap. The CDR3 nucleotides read TGTGCCAGCAGCACTACCCTTTACACAGATACGCAGTATTTT. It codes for CASSTTLYTDTQYF.

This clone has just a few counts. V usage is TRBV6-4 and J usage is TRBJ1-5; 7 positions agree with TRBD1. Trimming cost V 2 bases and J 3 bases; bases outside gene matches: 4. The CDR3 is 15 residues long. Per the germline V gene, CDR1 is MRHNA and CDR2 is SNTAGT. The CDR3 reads CASSDLGQLNQPQHF. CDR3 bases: TGTGCCAGCAGTGACCTGGGACAGCTCAATCAGCCCCAGCATTTT.

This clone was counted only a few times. The CDR3 DNA reads TGTGCCAGCAGCTCTCTGGGCCTTCGGGGAGAGACCCAGTACTTC. Residues: CASSSLGLRGETQYF. The chain recombines TRBV7-3 with TRBJ2-5, with D maybe TRBD2 (5 bases). V lost 4 bases and J 4 bases, leaving 16 bases between the germline ends. The germline V gene encodes CDR1 SGHTA and CDR2 FQGTGA. This CDR3 has 15 residues.

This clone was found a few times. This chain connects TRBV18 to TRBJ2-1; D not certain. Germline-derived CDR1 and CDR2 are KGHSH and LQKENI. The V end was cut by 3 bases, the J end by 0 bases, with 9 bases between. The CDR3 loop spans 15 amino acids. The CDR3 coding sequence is TGTGCCAGCTCACCGACGGAGAGCTCCTACAATGAGCAGTTCTTC. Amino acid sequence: CASSPTESSYNEQFF.

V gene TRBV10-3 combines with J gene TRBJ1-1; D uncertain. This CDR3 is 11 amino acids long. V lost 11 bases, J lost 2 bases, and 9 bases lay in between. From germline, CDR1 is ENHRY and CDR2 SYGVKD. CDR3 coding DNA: TGTGCCCCTAAAAGTAACACTGAAGCTTTCTTT. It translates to CAPKSNTEAFF.

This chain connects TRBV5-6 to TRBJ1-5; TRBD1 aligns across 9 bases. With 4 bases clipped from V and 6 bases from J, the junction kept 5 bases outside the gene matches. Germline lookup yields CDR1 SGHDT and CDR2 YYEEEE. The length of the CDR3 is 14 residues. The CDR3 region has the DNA TGTGCCAGCAGCCAGGGACAGGGTGTTCAGCCCCAGCATTTT. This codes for CASSQGQGVQPQHF.

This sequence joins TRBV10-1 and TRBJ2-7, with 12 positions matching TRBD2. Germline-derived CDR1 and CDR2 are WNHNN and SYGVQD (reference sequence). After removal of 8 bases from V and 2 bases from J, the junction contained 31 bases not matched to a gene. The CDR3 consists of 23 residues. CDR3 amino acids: CASLRERQAGLAGYLPAPYEQYF. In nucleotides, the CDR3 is TGCGCCAGCCTTCGAGAGCGACAGGCCGGACTAGCGGGATACCTTCCCGCCCCCTACGAGCAGTACTTC.

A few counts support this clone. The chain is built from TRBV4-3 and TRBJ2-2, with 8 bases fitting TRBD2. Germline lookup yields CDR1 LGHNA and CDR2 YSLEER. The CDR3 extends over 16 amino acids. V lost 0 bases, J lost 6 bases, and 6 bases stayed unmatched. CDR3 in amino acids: CASSQDWKLAAGELFF. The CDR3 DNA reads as TGCGCCAGCAGCCAAGATTGGAAACTAGCGGCCGGGGAGCTGTTTTTT.

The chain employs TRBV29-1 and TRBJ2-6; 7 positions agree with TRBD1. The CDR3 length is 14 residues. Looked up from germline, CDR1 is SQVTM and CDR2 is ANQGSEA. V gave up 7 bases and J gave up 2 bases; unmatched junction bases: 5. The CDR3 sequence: CSAGDRAGANVLTF. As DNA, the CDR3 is TGCAGCGCCGGGGACAGAGCTGGGGCCAACGTCCTGACTTTC.

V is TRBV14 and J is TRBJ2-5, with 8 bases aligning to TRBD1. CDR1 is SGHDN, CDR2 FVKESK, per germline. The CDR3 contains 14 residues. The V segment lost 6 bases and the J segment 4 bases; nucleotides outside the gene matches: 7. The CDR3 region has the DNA TGTGCCAGCAGATTCCAGGGGGCCGGAGAGACCCAGTACTTC. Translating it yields CASRFQGAGETQYF.

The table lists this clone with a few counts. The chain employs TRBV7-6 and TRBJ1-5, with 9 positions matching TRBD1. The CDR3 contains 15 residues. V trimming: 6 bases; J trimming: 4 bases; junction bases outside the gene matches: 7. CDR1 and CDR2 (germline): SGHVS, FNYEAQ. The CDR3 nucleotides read TGTGCCAGCAGACCCGGGACAGGGAAAAATCAGCCCCAGCATTTT. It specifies CASRPGTGKNQPQHF. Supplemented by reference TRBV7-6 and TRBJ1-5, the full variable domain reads GAGVSQSPRYKVTKRGQDVALRCDPISGHVSLYWYRQALGQGPEFLTYFNYEAQQDKSGLPNDRFSAERPEGSISTLTIQRTEQRDSAMYRCASRPGTGKNQPQHFGDGTRLSIL.

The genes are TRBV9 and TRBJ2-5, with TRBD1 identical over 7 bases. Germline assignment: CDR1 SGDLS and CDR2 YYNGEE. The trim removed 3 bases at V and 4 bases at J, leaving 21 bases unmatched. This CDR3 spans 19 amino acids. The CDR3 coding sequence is TGTGCCAGCAGCGGACGGCTCGATTTGACAGGGCCCGGGCCAGAGACCCAGTACTTC. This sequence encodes CASSGRLDLTGPGPETQYF.

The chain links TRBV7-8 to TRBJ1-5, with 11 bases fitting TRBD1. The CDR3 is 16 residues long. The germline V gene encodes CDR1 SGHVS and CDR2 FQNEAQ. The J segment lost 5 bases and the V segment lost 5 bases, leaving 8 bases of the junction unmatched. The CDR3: CASSLRGQGAYQPQHF. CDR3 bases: TGTGCCAGCAGCCTCCGAGGACAGGGGGCTTATCAGCCCCAGCATTTT.

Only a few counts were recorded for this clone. The CDR3 spells CASSSGNSNQPQHF. The CDR3 region has the DNA TGTGCCAGCAGCTCCGGGAACTCTAATCAGCCCCAGCATTTT. This chain links TRBV2 with TRBJ1-5; D call uncertain. Looked up from germline, CDR1 is SNHLY and CDR2 is FYNNEI. The CDR3 is 14 amino acids. The ends were cut back, 6 bases at V and 4 bases at J, with 13 bases in the middle.

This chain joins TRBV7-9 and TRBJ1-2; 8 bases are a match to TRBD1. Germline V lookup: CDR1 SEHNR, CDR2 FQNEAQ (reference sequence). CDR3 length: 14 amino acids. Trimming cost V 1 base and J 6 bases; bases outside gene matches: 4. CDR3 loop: CASSLDQGAHGYTF. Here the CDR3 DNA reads TGTGCCAGCAGCTTAGATCAGGGGGCTCATGGCTACACCTTC.

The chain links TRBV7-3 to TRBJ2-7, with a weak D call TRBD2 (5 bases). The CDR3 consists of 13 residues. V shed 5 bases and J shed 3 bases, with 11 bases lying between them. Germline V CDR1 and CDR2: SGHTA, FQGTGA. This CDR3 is CASSQLGSYEQYF. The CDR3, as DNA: TGTGCCAGCAGCCAACTAGGGAGCTACGAGCAGTACTTC.

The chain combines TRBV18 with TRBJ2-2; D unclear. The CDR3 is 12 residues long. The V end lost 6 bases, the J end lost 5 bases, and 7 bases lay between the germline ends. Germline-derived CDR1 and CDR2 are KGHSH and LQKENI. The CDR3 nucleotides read TGTGCCAGCTCTCGGGTTACCGGGGAGCTGTTTTTT. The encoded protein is CASSRVTGELFF.

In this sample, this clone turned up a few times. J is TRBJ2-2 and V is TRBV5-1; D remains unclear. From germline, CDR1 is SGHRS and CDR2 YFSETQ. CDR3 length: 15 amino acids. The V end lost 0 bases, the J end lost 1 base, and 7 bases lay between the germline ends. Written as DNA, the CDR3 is TGCGCCAGCAGCTTGGCCAGAGGGAACACCGGGGAGCTGTTTTTT. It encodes CASSLARGNTGELFF.

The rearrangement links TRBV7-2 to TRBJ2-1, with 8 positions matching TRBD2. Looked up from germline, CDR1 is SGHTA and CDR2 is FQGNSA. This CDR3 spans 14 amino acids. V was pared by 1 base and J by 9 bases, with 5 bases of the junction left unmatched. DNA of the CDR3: TGTGCCAGCAGCTTAGGTATGGCGGGGGGTGAGCAGTTCTTC. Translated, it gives CASSLGMAGGEQFF.

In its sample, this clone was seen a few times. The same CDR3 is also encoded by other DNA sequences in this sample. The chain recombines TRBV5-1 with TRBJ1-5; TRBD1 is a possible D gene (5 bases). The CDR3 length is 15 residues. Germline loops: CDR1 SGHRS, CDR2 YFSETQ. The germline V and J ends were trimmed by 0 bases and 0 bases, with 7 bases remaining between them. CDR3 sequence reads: CASSLVGGSNQPQHF. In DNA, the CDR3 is TGCGCCAGCAGCTTGGTGGGGGGTAGCAATCAGCCCCAGCATTTT.

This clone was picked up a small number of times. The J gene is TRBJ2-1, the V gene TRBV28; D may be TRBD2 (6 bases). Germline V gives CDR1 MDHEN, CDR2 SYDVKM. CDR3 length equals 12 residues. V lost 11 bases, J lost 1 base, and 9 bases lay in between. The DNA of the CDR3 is TGTGCCGCGGGATCTTCCTACAATGAGCAGTTCTTC. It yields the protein CAAGSSYNEQFF.

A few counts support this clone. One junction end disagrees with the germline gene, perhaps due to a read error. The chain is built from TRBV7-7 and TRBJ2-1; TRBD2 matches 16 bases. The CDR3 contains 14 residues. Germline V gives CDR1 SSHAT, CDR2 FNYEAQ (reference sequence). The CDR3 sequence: CASSSGLAGGEQFF. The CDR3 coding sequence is TGTGCTAGCAGCTCGGGACTAGCGGGGGGGGAGCAGTTCTTC. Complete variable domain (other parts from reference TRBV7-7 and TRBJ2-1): GAGVSQSPRYKVTKRGQDVTLRCDPISSHATLYWYQQALGQGPEFLTYFNYEAQPDKSGLPSDRFSAERPEGSISTLTIQRTEQRDSAMYRCASSSGLAGGEQFFGPGTRLTVL.